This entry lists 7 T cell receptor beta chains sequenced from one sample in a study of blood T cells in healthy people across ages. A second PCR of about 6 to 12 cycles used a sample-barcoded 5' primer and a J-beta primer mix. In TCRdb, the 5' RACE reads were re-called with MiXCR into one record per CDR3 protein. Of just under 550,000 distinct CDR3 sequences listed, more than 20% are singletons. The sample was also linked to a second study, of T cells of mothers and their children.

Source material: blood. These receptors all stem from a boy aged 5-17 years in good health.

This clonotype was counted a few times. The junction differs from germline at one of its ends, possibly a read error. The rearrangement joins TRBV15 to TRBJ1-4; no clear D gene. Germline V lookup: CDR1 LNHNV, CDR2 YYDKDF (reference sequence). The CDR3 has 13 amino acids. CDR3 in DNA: TGTACCACCAGCCCCCCAAGTAATGAAAAACTGTTTTTT. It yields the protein CTTSPPSNEKLFF. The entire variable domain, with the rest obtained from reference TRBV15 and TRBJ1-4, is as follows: DAMVIQNPRYQVTQFGKPVTLSCSQTLNHNVMYWYQQKSSQAPKLLFHYYDKDFNNEADTPDNFQSRRPNTSFCFLDIRSPGLGDTAMYLCTTSPPSNEKLFFGSGTQLSVL.

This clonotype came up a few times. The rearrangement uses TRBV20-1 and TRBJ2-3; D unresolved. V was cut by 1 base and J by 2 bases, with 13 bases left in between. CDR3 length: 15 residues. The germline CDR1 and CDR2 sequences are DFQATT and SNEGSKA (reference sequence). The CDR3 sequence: CSARAGTATTDTQYF. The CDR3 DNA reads TGCAGTGCTAGAGCCGGCACAGCCACCACAGATACGCAGTATTTT.

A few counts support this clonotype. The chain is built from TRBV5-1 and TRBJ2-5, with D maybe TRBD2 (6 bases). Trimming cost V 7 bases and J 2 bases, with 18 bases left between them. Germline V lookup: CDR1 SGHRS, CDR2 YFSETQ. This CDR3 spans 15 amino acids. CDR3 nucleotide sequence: TGCGCCAGCGTTCTGACCCCGGGGGTTCAAGAGACCCAGTACTTC. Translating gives CASVLTPGVQETQYF.

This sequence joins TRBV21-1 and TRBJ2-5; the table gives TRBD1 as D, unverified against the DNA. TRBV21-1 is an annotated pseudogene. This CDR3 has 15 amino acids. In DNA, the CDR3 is TGTGCCAGCAGCAAAGCGCACAGGGGGCAAGAGACCCAGTACTTC. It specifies CASSKAHRGQETQYF.

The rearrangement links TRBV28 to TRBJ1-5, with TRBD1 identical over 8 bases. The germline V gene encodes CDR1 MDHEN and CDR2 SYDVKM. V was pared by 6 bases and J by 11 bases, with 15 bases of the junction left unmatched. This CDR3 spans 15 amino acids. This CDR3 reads CASSSLRTGFKAQHF. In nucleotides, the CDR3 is TGTGCCAGCAGCTCCCTCAGGACAGGGTTTAAAGCCCAGCATTTT.

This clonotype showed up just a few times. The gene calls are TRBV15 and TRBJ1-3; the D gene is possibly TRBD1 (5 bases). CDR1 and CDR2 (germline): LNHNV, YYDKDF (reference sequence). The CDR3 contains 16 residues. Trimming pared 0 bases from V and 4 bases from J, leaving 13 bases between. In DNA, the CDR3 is TGTGCCACCAGCAGAGATCAGGGAACCCGAGGAAACACCATATATTTT. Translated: CATSRDQGTRGNTIYF.

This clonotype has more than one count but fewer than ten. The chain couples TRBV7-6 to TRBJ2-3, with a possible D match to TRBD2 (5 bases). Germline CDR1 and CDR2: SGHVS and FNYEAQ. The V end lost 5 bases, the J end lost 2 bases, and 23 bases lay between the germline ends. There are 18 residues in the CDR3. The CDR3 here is CASSDPKNQAEFTDTQYF. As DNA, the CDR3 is TGTGCCAGCAGCGATCCCAAAAACCAAGCGGAGTTCACAGATACGCAGTATTTT.